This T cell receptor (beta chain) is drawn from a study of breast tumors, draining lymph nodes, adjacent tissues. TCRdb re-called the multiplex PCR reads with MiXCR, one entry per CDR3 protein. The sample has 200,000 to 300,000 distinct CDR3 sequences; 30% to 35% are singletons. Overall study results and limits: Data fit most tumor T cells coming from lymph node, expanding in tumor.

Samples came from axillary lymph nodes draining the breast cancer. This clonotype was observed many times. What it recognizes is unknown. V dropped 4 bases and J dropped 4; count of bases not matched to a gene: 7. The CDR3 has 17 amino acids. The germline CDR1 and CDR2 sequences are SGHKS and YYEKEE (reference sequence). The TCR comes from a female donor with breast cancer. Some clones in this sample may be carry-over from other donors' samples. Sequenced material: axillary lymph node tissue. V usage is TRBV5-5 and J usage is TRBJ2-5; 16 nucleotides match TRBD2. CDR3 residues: CASSPTGTSGRGETQYF. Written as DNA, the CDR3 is TGTGCCAGCAGCCCAACCGGGACTAGCGGGAGGGGAGAGACCCAGTACTTC.